The clone carrying this TCR beta chain was counted ten times or more. Its matching antigen is unknown. Germline V lookup: CDR1 SGHTA, CDR2 FQGNSA. This CDR3 comprises 14 residues. Unmatched junction bases numbered 5, after V lost 4 bases and J lost 5 bases. Addition of a universal primer site occurred through template switching, and cDNA carried unique molecular identifiers. TCRdb itself ran the 5' RACE reads through MiXCR, one entry per CDR3 protein. The data contain over 600,000 distinct CDR3 sequences, around 21% of them seen just once; the ten biggest clones take up 4% to 4.5%. The sample comes from a study of identical twins. General study findings and limits: Instead of following the same donors, the conclusions were based on cross-sectional statistical analysis.

The same data also went into a second study, on T cells expressing NK-cell markers. From that paper: Within the sequenced cohort of eight donors, seven exhibited HCMV seropositivity and one was seronegative. In several donors, these clonotypes also led the CD3+CD56-NKG2C+ fraction.

Source material: PBMCs. This clonotype originated in a woman under 30 in good health. The chain links TRBV7-2 to TRBJ2-5, with TRBD1 matching 9 bases. The CDR3 sequence: CASSYNRGLETQYF. For the CDR3, the DNA is TGTGCCAGCAGCTATAACAGGGGGCTGGAGACCCAGTACTTC. Filled out from reference TRBV7-2 and TRBJ2-5, the complete variable domain reads GAGVSQSPSNKVTEKGKDVELRCDPISGHTALYWYRQSLGQGLEFLIYFQGNSAPDKSGLPSDRFSAERTGGSVSTLTIQRTQQEDSAVYLCASSYNRGLETQYFGPGTRLLVL.